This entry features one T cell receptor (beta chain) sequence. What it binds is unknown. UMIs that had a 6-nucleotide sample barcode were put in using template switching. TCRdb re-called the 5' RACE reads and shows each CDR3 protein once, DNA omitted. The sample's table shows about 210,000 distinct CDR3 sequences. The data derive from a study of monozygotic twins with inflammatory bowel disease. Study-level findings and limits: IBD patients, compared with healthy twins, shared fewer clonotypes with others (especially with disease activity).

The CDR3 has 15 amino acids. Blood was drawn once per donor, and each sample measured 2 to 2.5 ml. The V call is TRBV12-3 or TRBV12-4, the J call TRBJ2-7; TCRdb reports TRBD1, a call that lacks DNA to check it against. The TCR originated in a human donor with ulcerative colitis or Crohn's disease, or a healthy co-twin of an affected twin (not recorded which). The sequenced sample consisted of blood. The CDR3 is CASSGQGAISYEQYF.